Presented here are 32 T cell receptor beta chains from one specimen sequenced in a study of blood T cell repertoires in COVID-19. Sequencing was performed with immunoSEQ multiplex PCR; in TCRdb, only in-frame clones are kept and a portion is missing. The sample yields roughly 210,000 clones, roughly 84% seen once. Sequencing input: PBMCs or T cells enriched from blood (not recorded which). The receptors originated from a man under 40 in a cohort exposed to, infected with or recovered from COVID-19 (not recorded which).

The chain employs TRBV15 and TRBJ2-7, with D possibly being TRBD2 (5 bases). CDR1 LNHNV and CDR2 YYDKDF come from the germline V gene (reference sequence). The CDR3 extends over 17 amino acids. The V end was cut by 0 bases, the J end by 0 bases, with 15 bases between. The DNA of the CDR3 is TGTGCCACCAGCAGAGATCGCGGGCGGGCACCCTCCTACGAGCAGTACTTC. It encodes CATSRDRGRAPSYEQYF.

The chain joins TRBV19 to TRBJ2-4; D gene uncertain. Germline CDR1 reads LNHDA; CDR2 reads SQIVND (reference sequence). Trimming shortened V by 5 bases and J by 0 bases, and 11 bases separated the two germline ends. CDR3 length: 15 amino acids. The CDR3 nucleotides read TGTGCCAGTAGTTCAAACACCCTAGCCAAAAACATTCAGTACTTC. This translates into CASSSNTLAKNIQYF. Together with reference TRBV19 and TRBJ2-4, the CDR3 gives the full variable domain: DGGITQSPKYLFRKEGQNVTLSCEQNLNHDAMYWYRQDPGQGLRLIYYSQIVNDFQKGDIAEGYSVSREKKESFPLTVTSAQKNPTAFYLCASSSNTLAKNIQYFGAGTRLSVL.

V is TRBV21-1 and J is TRBJ1-1; TRBD1 is taken as the D call from the table, unchecked against the DNA. TRBV21-1 is a known pseudogene. The CDR3 sequence is 13 residues long. CDR3 in amino acids: CASSKKSQGQAFF. As DNA, the CDR3 is TGTGCCAGCAGCAAAAAGAGTCAGGGGCAAGCTTTCTTT.

Turning to this clone: The junction shows a germline mismatch at one end, possibly a read error. This chain joins TRBV7-7 and TRBJ2-7, with TRBD1 matching 12 bases. This CDR3 has 15 amino acids. The germline V gene encodes CDR1 SSHAT and CDR2 FNYEAQ (reference sequence). CDR3: CASSAGTGGFDEQYF. The DNA for the CDR3 is TGTGCTAGCAGCGCAGGGACAGGGGGCTTCGACGAGCAGTACTTC. The variable domain in full, with the rest retrieved from reference TRBV7-7 and TRBJ2-7, is GAGVSQSPRYKVTKRGQDVTLRCDPISSHATLYWYQQALGQGPEFLTYFNYEAQPDKSGLPSDRFSAERPEGSISTLTIQRTEQRDSAMYRCASSAGTGGFDEQYFGPGTRLTVT.

This chain connects TRBV29-1 to TRBJ1-5; no reliable D call. The germline CDR1 and CDR2 sequences are SQVTM and ANQGSEA. This CDR3 comprises 13 residues. V was trimmed by 6 bases and J by 9 bases, leaving 18 bases between them. The CDR3 DNA follows: TGCAGCGTAGCGGGATACTCTTCTGGGCCCCAGCATTTT. Encoded protein: CSVAGYSSGPQHF.

This chain connects TRBV7-9 to TRBJ1-1, with 7 bases lining up with TRBD1. This CDR3 is 13 amino acids long. V shed 5 bases and J 5 bases; nucleotides not matched to a gene: 5. Germline lookup yields CDR1 SEHNR and CDR2 FQNEAQ (reference sequence). CDR3 sequence: CASSRQGGTEAFF. Written as DNA, the CDR3 is TGTGCCAGCAGCCGACAGGGAGGAACTGAAGCTTTCTTT.

V is TRBV7-9 and J is TRBJ1-4; D call uncertain. Trimming took 1 base from V and 4 from J, leaving 10 bases between them. The V gene's germline CDR1 is SEHNR and CDR2 FQNEAQ (reference sequence). The CDR3 is made up of 15 amino acids. The CDR3 bases are TGTGCCAGCAGCTTAGGAGACACTTATAATGAAAAACTGTTTTTT. Translation: CASSLGDTYNEKLFF.

The chain employs TRBV27 and TRBJ1-1, with D unresolved. Trimming pared 5 bases from V and 1 base from J, leaving 26 bases between. The CDR3 runs to 19 residues. Germline V gene lookup returns CDR1 MNHEY and CDR2 SMNVEV (reference sequence). CDR3 protein: CASSPLLLQQKRKNTEAFF. In nucleotides, the CDR3 is TGTGCCAGCAGTCCGCTCCTCCTTCAACAGAAAAGAAAGAACACTGAAGCTTTCTTT.

J is TRBJ2-5 and V is TRBV10-3, with 11 positions matching TRBD1. Germline values: CDR1 ENHRY, CDR2 SYGVKD. The CDR3 has 15 amino acids. The ends lost 3 bases at V and 4 bases at J; junction bases unmatched: 4. The CDR3 region is CAISERDRGGETQYF. CDR3 coding DNA: TGTGCCATCAGTGAACGGGACAGGGGGGGAGAGACCCAGTACTTC.

The chain uses TRBV29-1 and TRBJ2-7; 7 nucleotides agree with TRBD1. This CDR3 contains 13 residues. The germline V gene has CDR1 SQVTM and CDR2 ANQGSEA. J was trimmed by 6 bases and V by 3 bases; bases with no gene match: 8. CDR3 DNA sequence: TGCAGCGTTGAGGCAGGGGGTATGTTCGAGCAGTACTTC. This encodes CSVEAGGMFEQYF.

V is TRBV6-5 and J is TRBJ1-5, with D possibly being TRBD1 (6 bases). The germline V gene has CDR1 MNHEY and CDR2 SVGAGI. CDR3 size: 16 residues. V was trimmed by 0 bases and J by 5 bases, leaving 14 bases between them. CDR3 loop: CASSYSWGLSDQPQHF. The CDR3 nucleotides read TGTGCCAGCAGTTACTCGTGGGGGCTGAGTGATCAGCCCCAGCATTTT.

The chain links TRBV6-2 or TRBV6-3 to TRBJ2-3; D not certain. The V and J ends lost 0 bases and 0 bases respectively, with 10 bases between them. This CDR3 contains 16 residues. The germline V gene has CDR1 MNHEY and CDR2 SVGEGT. The CDR3 nucleotides read TGTGCCAGCAGTTACTCAGCCATGACTAGCACAGATACGCAGTATTTT. It translates to CASSYSAMTSTDTQYF.

The chain joins TRBV3-1 (or the pseudogene TRBV3-2) to TRBJ2-5, with a weak D call TRBD2 (6 bases). Trimming removed 6 bases at V and 5 bases at J, with 16 bases between. CDR3 length: 14 amino acids. Germline assignment: CDR1 LGHDT and CDR2 YNNKEL (reference sequence). For the CDR3, the DNA is TGTGCCAGCAGGGCCTCGGAGGGCCGGGAGACCCAGTACTTC. Amino acid sequence: CASRASEGRETQYF.

CDR3 nucleotides: TGTGCCAGTAGTTCCTTAGCGGGAGTCGGCGAGCAGTACTTC. Translated: CASSSLAGVGEQYF. V gene TRBV19 combines with J gene TRBJ2-7, with 9 bases lining up with TRBD2. CDR1 is LNHDA, CDR2 SQIVND, per germline (reference sequence). With 5 bases clipped from V and 6 bases from J, the junction kept 8 bases outside the gene matches. This CDR3 is 14 amino acids long.

The chain couples TRBV7-8 to TRBJ2-3; 12 bases are shared with TRBD2. The CDR3 covers 16 residues. CDR1 and CDR2 (germline): SGHVS, FQNEAQ. Losses at the gene ends were 5 bases for V and 5 bases for J; bases not matched to a gene: 8. CDR3 protein: CASSPTSGRMGDTQYF. The CDR3 DNA follows: TGTGCCAGCAGCCCAACTAGCGGGAGGATGGGAGATACGCAGTATTTT.

V usage is TRBV7-2 and J usage is TRBJ2-3; 7 bases are a match to TRBD1. This CDR3 has 15 residues. Trimming took 5 bases from V and 0 from J; bases not matched to a gene: 5. Germline assignment: CDR1 SGHTA and CDR2 FQGNSA. The DNA of the CDR3 is TGTGCCAGCAGCCGCCGGGACAGAAGCACAGATACGCAGTATTTT. Translating gives CASSRRDRSTDTQYF.

The chain combines TRBV19 with TRBJ1-2; no firm D call. The ends were cut back, 2 bases at V and 6 bases at J, with 10 bases in the middle. The CDR3 contains 13 residues. CDR1 and CDR2 (germline): LNHDA, SQIVND (reference sequence). The CDR3 nucleotides read TGTGCCAGTAGTATAACTGGGGAGAATGGCTACACCTTC. Translation: CASSITGENGYTF.

The chain combines TRBV19 with TRBJ1-5; D might be TRBD1 (6 bases). V was clipped by 6 bases and J by 5 bases, with 17 bases between them. CDR1 is LNHDA and CDR2 is SQIVND in the germline V gene (reference sequence). The CDR3 extends over 15 amino acids. CDR3 DNA sequence: TGTGCCAGTAGCAATACCGGGACACCTTATCAGCCCCAGCATTTT. Amino acid sequence: CASSNTGTPYQPQHF.

A few counts support this clone. The chain carries TRBV5-1 and TRBJ1-3, with TRBD1 matching over 7 bases. The V gene end was trimmed by 3 bases and the J gene end by 0 bases; junction bases not matched to a gene: 6. Germline CDR1 SGHRS, CDR2 YFSETQ. The CDR3 spans 16 residues. CDR3 residues: CASSWGQQSSGNTIYF. The CDR3 coding sequence is TGCGCCAGCAGCTGGGGACAGCAGAGCTCTGGAAACACCATATATTTT.

In DNA, the CDR3 is TGTGCCAGCAGCCTCAGGCAGGGGAAGGGGCCGGTGGACACTGAAGCTTTCTTT. Its translation: CASSLRQGKGPVDTEAFF. This chain connects TRBV9 to TRBJ1-1; tentatively, D is TRBD1 (6 bases). The ends were cut back, 4 bases at V and 3 bases at J, with 25 bases in the middle. CDR3 length equals 18 residues. Looked up from germline, CDR1 is SGDLS and CDR2 is YYNGEE.

CDR3 protein: CATSDSSGRWSTGELFF. DNA of the CDR3: TGTGCCACCAGTGATTCTAGCGGGAGGTGGAGCACCGGGGAGCTGTTTTTT. This chain joins TRBV24-1 and TRBJ2-2; 11 nucleotides match TRBD2. CDR3 size: 17 residues. The ends lost 2 bases at V and 4 bases at J; junction bases unmatched: 5. The germline gives CDR1 KGHDR, CDR2 SFDVKD.

V usage is TRBV28 and J usage is TRBJ1-2; 8 bases match TRBD1. The V gene end was trimmed by 7 bases and the J gene end by 4 bases; junction bases not matched to a gene: 20. From germline, CDR1 is MDHEN and CDR2 SYDVKM. CDR3 length: 18 residues. In DNA, the CDR3 is TGTGCCAGCAACGAAATCGGTCTATTTGGACAGGGAGGCTATGGCTACACCTTC. Translated, it gives CASNEIGLFGQGGYGYTF.

The chain joins TRBV7-6 to TRBJ2-3; the D gene is possibly TRBD1 (5 bases). The CDR3 is made up of 17 amino acids. Per germline, CDR1 SGHVS and CDR2 FNYEAQ. Trimming removed 1 base from V and 1 base from J, with 15 bases in between. This CDR3 reads CASSLVRGRRRTDTQYF. The CDR3 DNA is TGTGCCAGCAGCTTAGTTAGGGGCCGACGCCGCACAGATACGCAGTATTTT. Looking up the rest from reference TRBV7-6 and TRBJ2-3 gives the full variable domain: GAGVSQSPRYKVTKRGQDVALRCDPISGHVSLYWYRQALGQGPEFLTYFNYEAQQDKSGLPNDRFSAERPEGSISTLTIQRTEQRDSAMYRCASSLVRGRRRTDTQYFGPGTRLTVL.

This sequence joins TRBV6-5 and TRBJ2-5; D is perhaps TRBD2 (6 bases). Deletions cut 7 bases from V and 3 bases from J, with 18 bases between. The germline gives CDR1 MNHEY, CDR2 SVGAGI. The CDR3 covers 15 residues. CDR3 sequence: CASTHVSGYKETQYF. For the CDR3, the DNA is TGTGCCAGCACCCACGTGAGCGGGTATAAAGAGACCCAGTACTTC.

The genes are TRBV5-4 and TRBJ1-4; D gene ambiguous. Deletions cut 1 base from V and 5 bases from J, with 12 bases between. The CDR3 covers 15 residues. Germline CDR1 reads SGHNT; CDR2 reads YYREEE (reference sequence). CDR3 in DNA: TGTGCCAGCAGCTTGACTTCAAACGAAAATGAAAAACTGTTTTTT. It encodes CASSLTSNENEKLFF.

This chain joins TRBV11-2 and TRBJ2-7, with 8 bases aligning to TRBD1. The ends lost 1 base at V and 4 bases at J; junction bases unmatched: 3. In germline, CDR1 is SGHAT, CDR2 FQNNGV. This CDR3 comprises 14 residues. The CDR3 region has the DNA TGTGCCAGCAGCTTAGGGCAGGGGGCATACGAGCAGTACTTC. It translates to CASSLGQGAYEQYF.

The V and J genes are TRBV11-3 and TRBJ1-1, with D hard to call. Deletions cut 2 bases from V and 1 base from J, with 8 bases between. The CDR3 has 14 amino acids. Germline V CDR1 and CDR2: SGHNT, YENEEA. CDR3 sequence reads: CASSLRAGNTEAFF. CDR3 in DNA: TGTGCCAGCAGCTTAAGAGCTGGGAACACTGAAGCTTTCTTT.

This clone came up a few times. This chain joins TRBV7-9 and TRBJ2-7, with a possible D match to TRBD1 (5 bases). The CDR3 contains 17 residues. Deletions cut 0 bases from V and 1 base from J, with 16 bases between. Germline V CDR1 and CDR2: SEHNR, FQNEAQ (reference sequence). As DNA, the CDR3 is TGTGCCAGCAGCTTAGCTCTCGACAGCCCTCCGTCCTACGAGCAGTACTTC. This sequence encodes CASSLALDSPPSYEQYF.

This clone was seen a few times. The chain has TRBV28 and TRBJ2-7, with 7 bases matching TRBD2. CDR3 length: 19 amino acids. Per the germline V gene, CDR1 is MDHEN and CDR2 is SYDVKM. V lost 3 bases, J lost 0 bases, and 17 bases stayed unmatched. This CDR3 is CASSFKGSVEAGSSYEQYF. CDR3 DNA: TGTGCCAGCAGTTTTAAAGGTTCGGTCGAAGCGGGGAGCTCCTACGAGCAGTACTTC.

The J gene is TRBJ1-6, the V gene TRBV6-2 or TRBV6-3; weak D call: TRBD1 (6 bases). V lost 5 bases, J lost 9 bases, and 8 bases lay in between. Looked up from germline, CDR1 is MNHEY and CDR2 is SVGEGT. The CDR3 has 12 amino acids. CDR3 residues: CASSRDTSPLHF. In nucleotides, the CDR3 is TGTGCCAGCAGTCGGGACACTTCACCCCTCCACTTT.

This clone has only a few counts. Here the CDR3 reads CASRKGSFGQGRSKTYEQYF. In nucleotides, the CDR3 is TGTGCCAGCAGAAAGGGGTCTTTTGGACAGGGGAGGTCTAAGACCTACGAGCAGTACTTC. V is TRBV28 and J is TRBJ2-7; TRBD1 matches 9 bases. The CDR3 length is 20 residues. CDR1 MDHEN and CDR2 SYDVKM come from the germline V gene. Germline trimming cut 6 bases from V and 2 bases from J; bases unmatched to any gene: 23.

The V call is TRBV6-5, the J call TRBJ2-2; D may be TRBD2 (6 bases). The CDR3 covers 14 residues. Trimming left V 1 base short and J 8 bases short, with 11 bases between. In germline, CDR1 is MNHEY, CDR2 SVGAGI. The CDR3 bases are TGTGCCAGCAGTTACTACCCGGGGAGGGGGGAGCTGTTTTTT. Its protein is CASSYYPGRGELFF.